This TCR beta chain was retrieved from a study of T cell responses to AZD1222 COVID-19 vaccine. Turning to the study itself: Researchers grouped second doses given at about 4 or about 12 weeks into one pool. Study results and limitations: After the peak T cell response, and only then, were repertoires sampled. Donors, mostly white British, included more females; clonal diversity was possibly underestimated. Reportedly, nearly half the spike-specific TCRs target unmutated variant regions.

Concerning this clone itself: Its antigen is not identified.

Measured with immunoSEQ multiplex PCR; TCRdb has only the in-frame clones, and not every one. The table records roughly 150,000 clones, just over 90% of them present only once. Source: peripheral blood, taken on day 0 of AZD1222 vaccination. The clonotype was recovered from an adult in good health.

CDR3 protein: CASTLDGRREINTQYF. The CDR3 DNA reads as TGTGCCAGTACTCTCGACGGGCGGCGGGAGATAAATACGCAGTATTTT. The chain links TRBV19 to TRBJ2-3; 7 bases are shared with TRBD2. The CDR3 is made up of 16 amino acids. V dropped 7 bases and J dropped 7; count of bases not matched to a gene: 17. CDR1 is LNHDA and CDR2 is SQIVND in the germline V gene (reference sequence). Full variable domain (outside the CDR3, taken from reference TRBV19 and TRBJ2-3): DGGITQSPKYLFRKEGQNVTLSCEQNLNHDAMYWYRQDPGQGLRLIYYSQIVNDFQKGDIAEGYSVSREKKESFPLTVTSAQKNPTAFYLCASTLDGRREINTQYFGPGTRLTVL.